This T cell receptor (beta chain) was captured in a study of T cell responses to AZD1222 COVID-19 vaccine (dated by TCRdb to the early 2020s). Background for the entire study: TCR sequencing covered approximately 230 trial participants: 207 given two doses of AZD1222 and about 26 given two doses of MenACWY control vaccine. Enrollment into the trials was organized by age into subgroups of 18-55, 56-69 and 70-plus years, and those subgroups contained approximately 150, 30 and 60 TCR-sequenced participants, respectively. On the study overall, not on this receptor specifically: Participants were mostly white British, with more females than males. The authors suggested clonal diversity may have been underestimated. A significant rise in spike-specific TCR breadth and depth was observed after two AZD1222 doses relative to day 0 and relative to MenACWY recipients. Nearly half of unique spike-specific TCRs reportedly recognized epitopes outside regions mutated in the B.1.351 and B.1.1.7 variants. Conclusions about previously exposed vaccinees are limited, since just a handful of AZD1222 recipients were seropositive for SARS-CoV-2 at baseline. The whole spike protein was spanned by vaccine-associated CD4 TCRs, and dominant responses were seen in regions 160-218 and 743-854. Because no day 14 peak-response samples were available, repertoires were characterized only after the peak T cell response. The 56-69-year group was small, and its depth increase did not reach significance, likely because of low power.

The table lists this clone with a count of one. This receptor's antigen is unknown. Qualities for individual bases were not recorded, and no much larger clone is one base off. Its CDR3 holds 17 amino acids, cysteine through phenylalanine. Only CDR3 DNA remains: 51 bases, in frame from the first base. After removal of 0 bases from V and 8 bases from J, the junction retains 8 bases not matched to a gene. As encoded in the germline V gene, CDR1 is SGHTA while CDR2 is FQGNSA. The CDR3 regions of human TCRbeta chains were analyzed by immunosequencing. As for how the authors treated the data: Repertoire TCRs were matched against a reference library of SARS-CoV-2-specific TCRs generated with the MIRA antigen-specificity platform. Breadth was defined as the fraction of unique TCRs that were SARS-CoV-2-associated, and depth was defined as the fraction of total T cells that were SARS-CoV-2-associated. Using the MIRA data, each spike-specific TCR was mapped to the spike region that the TCR reacts to and placed in a CD4 or CD8 class. Log10-transformed breadth and depth values were compared by one-way ANOVA with Sidak's multiple comparisons tests. TCRdb took over this immuneACCESS table, retaining in-frame rearrangements with V and J assigned. Such tables are incomplete; in checked studies, under half of the missing clones stem from an unresolved V gene, and the remainder is unexplained. V, J and clone size reflect that table, while D and trimming were determined from the DNA. The sample data list over 150,000 clones, and roughly 93% of these were observed just once. The ten largest clones add up to more than 0.85% of the sample.

In the paper's terms, the time point label means: about 28 days (+/-7) after the second vaccine dose. Taken with the paper, the label for treatment or condition translates to: meningococcal conjugate vaccine given as trial control. Vaccinee samples came from UK trials COV001 and COV002, including a single-blind randomized controlled phase 2/3 trial of AZD1222 (ChAdOx1 nCoV-19) in healthy adults. For TCRbeta chain sequencing, PBMC samples from trial participants were taken at day 0 and at day 28 after the second dose. This TCR was recovered from an adult who received the MenACWY meningococcal vaccine as a control. The sequenced sample was peripheral blood, obtained 28 days after the second dose of the MenACWY control vaccine. The chain links TRBV7-2 with TRBJ2-3; TRBD2 agrees with 13 junctional bases. The bases are TGTGCCAGCAGCTTAGCCGCTACTAGCGGGGGGGCCGGTACGCAGTATTTT. Its coded protein is CASSLAATSGGAGTQYF.